This passage covers 27 T cell receptor beta chains from one sample sequenced in a study of shared clonotypes between healthy human individuals. TCRdb's table, derived via immunoSEQ multiplex PCR, lists solely in-frame clones and lacks some. The sample consists of just over 2,000,000 clones, 95% of them appearing once. Sequences were obtained from naive CD4+ T cells sorted from blood. As to subset: CD45RA+ positively selected. Receptors were obtained from a man aged 18 to 30 in good health.

The chain combines TRBV4-1 with TRBJ1-1; D perhaps matches TRBD1 (6 bases). This CDR3 region has 16 residues. The V end was cut by 5 bases, the J end by 1 base, with 17 bases between. Germline lookup yields CDR1 MGHRA and CDR2 YSYEKL. The DNA of the CDR3 is TGCGCCAGCAGCTCCCGGGGGGCCCCGTCGAACACTGAAGCTTTCTTT. It is translated as CASSSRGAPSNTEAFF.

This chain links TRBV11-2 with TRBJ2-7; 14 bases are shared with TRBD2. The assigned J gene may be wrong: the sequence end matches TRBJ2-1 better. CDR3 size: 15 residues. Germline V gives CDR1 SGHAT, CDR2 FQNNGV. The CDR3 loop is CASSSTSGGAREQFF. CDR3 bases: TGTGCCAGCAGCTCGACTAGCGGGGGGGCACGGGAGCAGTTCTTC.

V and J are TRBV7-3 and TRBJ2-1; TRBD2 is a possible D gene (5 bases). This CDR3 has 15 amino acids. The germline V gene has CDR1 SGHTA and CDR2 FQGTGA. The V gene lost 5 bases and the J gene lost 0 bases, with 11 bases spanning the gap. CDR3: CASSPPGGSYNEQFF. The CDR3 DNA reads as TGTGCCAGCAGCCCGCCAGGAGGCTCCTACAATGAGCAGTTCTTC.

J is TRBJ2-3 and V is TRBV25-1; 9 positions match TRBD2. V trimming: 7 bases; J trimming: 1 base; junction bases outside the gene matches: 3. Germline values: CDR1 MGHDK, CDR2 SYGVNS. The CDR3 contains 14 residues. This CDR3 is CASNSGGRTDTQYF. In nucleotides, the CDR3 is TGTGCCAGCAATAGCGGGGGACGCACAGATACGCAGTATTTT.

The V and J genes are TRBV12-2 and TRBJ1-1; the table's D call TRBD1 went unverified against the DNA. TRBV12-2 constitutes a pseudogene. This CDR3 has 17 residues. As DNA, the CDR3 is TGTGCAGATCAAAACCGGGACACTCAAACGGGGAACACTGAAGCTTTCTTT. Protein sequence: CADQNRDTQTGNTEAFF.

This clone was observed once. This chain joins TRBV25-1 and TRBJ1-1; no clear D. CDR3 size: 15 residues. The V end lost 2 bases, the J end lost 3 bases, and 13 bases lay between the germline ends. Germline V gene sequence: CDR1 MGHDK, CDR2 SYGVNS. This chain's CDR3 is CASSENRPGDTEAFF. The CDR3, as DNA: TGTGCCAGCAGTGAAAATCGGCCCGGGGACACTGAAGCTTTCTTT.

The chain links TRBV2 to TRBJ2-7; 8 bases align to TRBD2. V was pared by 1 base and J by 6 bases, with 11 bases of the junction left unmatched. The CDR3 consists of 16 residues. From germline, CDR1 is SNHLY and CDR2 FYNNEI. The CDR3 here is CASSEGVGGRYFEQYF. In nucleotides, the CDR3 is TGTGCCAGCAGTGAAGGGGTCGGCGGGAGGTACTTCGAGCAGTACTTC.

The chain links TRBV4-3 to TRBJ1-2; 9 positions agree with TRBD1. Germline V lookup: CDR1 LGHNA, CDR2 YSLEER. The V segment lost 0 bases and the J segment 3 bases; nucleotides outside the gene matches: 2. This CDR3 is built from 15 residues. CDR3 sequence (DNA): TGCGCCAGCAGCCAAGATGACAGGGGGTACTATGGCTACACCTTC. Amino acids: CASSQDDRGYYGYTF.

This chain links TRBV6-1 with TRBJ1-5; 11 bases fit TRBD1. The J segment lost 2 bases and the V segment lost 4 bases, leaving 4 bases of the junction unmatched. Germline CDR1 reads MNHNS; CDR2 reads SASEGT. This CDR3 comprises 16 residues. The CDR3 loop is CASSGDRGLGNQPQHF. CDR3 sequence (DNA): TGTGCCAGCAGTGGGGACAGGGGGTTGGGCAATCAGCCCCAGCATTTT.

The V gene is TRBV29-1, the J gene TRBJ1-1; the D gene is possibly TRBD1 (5 bases). V lost 4 bases to trimming and J lost 5 bases, with 14 bases between them. The CDR3 length is 13 residues. Per germline, CDR1 SQVTM and CDR2 ANQGSEA. CDR3 sequence reads: CSVVGGGKTEAFF. In DNA, the CDR3 is TGCAGCGTTGTTGGGGGAGGAAAAACTGAAGCTTTCTTT.

The chain recombines TRBV6-5 with TRBJ2-7, with D perhaps TRBD2 (5 bases). V dropped 6 bases and J dropped 6 bases, with 18 bases sitting between them. Germline CDR1 MNHEY, CDR2 SVGAGI. The CDR3 sequence is 14 residues long. Here the CDR3 reads CASRRRWESVEQYF. In nucleotides, the CDR3 is TGTGCCAGCAGGAGGCGGTGGGAGTCGGTCGAGCAGTACTTC.

The V gene is TRBV27, the J gene TRBJ2-1, with 8 positions matching TRBD2. The CDR3 consists of 14 residues. Germline V gene lookup returns CDR1 MNHEY and CDR2 SMNVEV (reference sequence). V lost 6 bases and J lost 4; bases outside the gene matches: 5. CDR3 region: CASRELAAYNEQFF. For the CDR3, the DNA is TGTGCCAGCAGAGAACTAGCGGCGTACAATGAGCAGTTCTTC.

This clone was detected once. The chain has TRBV7-2 and TRBJ1-6; TRBD1 aligns across 11 bases. V lost 5 bases to trimming and J lost 9 bases; unmatched junction nucleotides: 3. This CDR3 is built from 14 residues. CDR1 and CDR2 (germline): SGHTA, FQGNSA. The CDR3 nucleotides are TGTGCCAGCAGCGTGGGACAGGGGGTTTCACCCCTCCACTTT. This translates into CASSVGQGVSPLHF.

The J gene is TRBJ1-2, the V gene TRBV14; no clear D. Germline V lookup: CDR1 SGHDN, CDR2 FVKESK. The CDR3 is 15 amino acids. V was trimmed by 1 base and J by 6 bases, leaving 15 bases between them. This CDR3 is CASSQAGTVAHGYTF. CDR3 nucleotide sequence: TGTGCCAGCAGCCAAGCGGGTACAGTTGCGCATGGCTACACCTTC.

J is TRBJ1-4 and V is TRBV4-3, with 10 bases identical to TRBD1. Germline V CDR1 and CDR2: LGHNA, YSLEER. The V segment lost 4 bases and the J segment 1 base; nucleotides outside the gene matches: 9. This CDR3 is built from 18 residues. CDR3 loop: CASSLGQGRSGTNEKLFF. In nucleotides, the CDR3 is TGCGCCAGCAGCCTGGGACAGGGGAGAAGCGGAACTAATGAAAAACTGTTTTTT.

The chain couples TRBV6-5 to TRBJ2-2; D gene ambiguous. The germline gives CDR1 MNHEY, CDR2 SVGAGI. V lost 7 bases, J lost 4 bases, and 4 bases lay in between. The CDR3 runs 11 residues. The CDR3 nucleotides are TGTGCCAGCAAGCCCACCGGGGAGCTGTTTTTT. Its translation: CASKPTGELFF.

The CDR3 region is CASKELAASTDTQYF. CDR3 DNA: TGCGCCAGCAAAGAACTAGCTGCTAGCACAGATACGCAGTATTTT. The chain is built from TRBV5-1 and TRBJ2-3; D perhaps matches TRBD2 (6 bases). CDR3 length: 15 amino acids. V was pared by 6 bases and J by 0 bases, with 14 bases between. The germline CDR1 and CDR2 sequences are SGHRS and YFSETQ.

The chain joins TRBV7-9 to TRBJ1-4; D is unclear. The germline V gene encodes CDR1 SEHNR and CDR2 FQNEAQ (reference sequence). With 7 bases removed from V and 5 bases from J, the gap between germline ends came to 14 bases. The CDR3 consists of 14 residues. The CDR3 loop reads CASNVLETNEKLFF. As DNA, the CDR3 is TGTGCCAGCAACGTGCTGGAAACCAATGAAAAACTGTTTTTT. The full variable domain, completed using reference TRBV7-9 and TRBJ1-4, is DTGVSQNPRHKITKRGQNVTFRCDPISEHNRLYWYRQTLGQGPEFLTYFQNEAQLEKSRLLSDRFSAERPKGSFSTLEIQRTEQGDSAMYLCASNVLETNEKLFFGSGTQLSVL.

V usage is TRBV21-1 and J usage is TRBJ1-2; the D call of TRBD1 is as the table states it, not checked on the DNA. TRBV21-1 is designated a pseudogene. This CDR3 region has 16 residues. The CDR3 is CASSPIFRHTNYGYTF. CDR3 bases: TGTGCCAGCAGCCCTATCTTTAGACATACCAACTATGGCTACACCTTC.

The chain combines TRBV30 with TRBJ1-4; D unclear. The germline CDR1 and CDR2 sequences are GTSNPN and SVGIG (reference sequence). Trimming removed 3 bases at V and 12 bases at J, with 17 bases between. The CDR3 runs 13 residues. CDR3 in DNA: TGTGCCTGGAGCTCCGAGGTTCTGATGGAACTGTTTTTT. This codes for CAWSSEVLMELFF.

The V gene is TRBV7-2, the J gene TRBJ2-7, with TRBD1 identical over 9 bases. Trimming took 3 bases from V and 5 from J; bases not matched to a gene: 11. Germline V gene data show CDR1 as SGHTA and CDR2 as FQGNSA. The CDR3 is 16 residues long. The CDR3, as DNA: TGTGCCAGCAGCTTGCGCATGGGACAGGGAGTCCACGAGCAGTACTTC. It is translated as CASSLRMGQGVHEQYF.

The V call is TRBV27, the J call TRBJ2-2; TRBD2 matches 9 bases. J was trimmed by 4 bases and V by 2 bases; bases with no gene match: 2. CDR3 size: 15 residues. Germline CDR1 and CDR2: MNHEY and SMNVEV (reference sequence). The CDR3 region is CASSLGGGATGELFF. The DNA for the CDR3 is TGTGCCAGCAGTTTAGGCGGGGGGGCCACCGGGGAGCTGTTTTTT.

J is TRBJ2-3 and V is TRBV5-4, with D unclear. The CDR3 contains 12 residues. CDR1 is SGHNT and CDR2 is YYREEE in the germline V gene (reference sequence). Trimming removed 4 bases from V and 4 bases from J, with 7 bases in between. CDR3: CASSQRPDTQYF. In nucleotides, the CDR3 is TGTGCCAGCAGCCAGCGCCCAGATACGCAGTATTTT.

With regard to this clone: This sample also contains other DNA sequences that code for the same CDR3. This chain connects TRBV11-2 to TRBJ2-5; no clear D. CDR1 is SGHAT, CDR2 FQNNGV, per germline. Trimming removed 1 base at V and 5 bases at J, with 5 bases between. The CDR3 totals 12 residues. DNA for the CDR3: TGTGCCAGCAGCTTAGGTTGGGAGACCCAGTACTTC. It translates to CASSLGWETQYF.

This clone was seen more than once but under ten times. The same CDR3 also results from other DNA sequences found in this sample. The rearrangement uses TRBV6-1 and TRBJ2-7; TRBD2 matches at 10 bases. Unmatched junction bases numbered 1, after V lost 0 bases and J lost 2 bases. CDR1 and CDR2 (germline): MNHNS, SASEGT. This CDR3 is built from 15 residues. Written as DNA, the CDR3 is TGTGCCAGCAGTGAAGCGCTAGCGGGGGCCTACGAGCAGTACTTC. This encodes CASSEALAGAYEQYF.

The CDR3 is CASSNLGDSQETQYF. The CDR3 DNA follows: TGTGCCAGCAGCAACTTGGGGGACAGCCAAGAGACCCAGTACTTC. The chain employs TRBV4-2 and TRBJ2-5; 7 positions agree with TRBD1. Trimming cost V 5 bases and J 1 base; bases outside gene matches: 7. The CDR3 loop spans 15 amino acids. CDR1 LGHNA and CDR2 YNFKEQ come from the germline V gene.

This chain connects TRBV5-1 to TRBJ1-4; D call uncertain. Trimming removed 0 bases from V and 7 bases from J, with 13 bases in between. The germline CDR1 and CDR2 sequences are SGHRS and YFSETQ. The CDR3 totals 15 residues. The CDR3 spells CASSLEVGRGEKLFF. Written as DNA, the CDR3 is TGCGCCAGCAGCTTGGAAGTCGGGCGAGGTGAAAAACTGTTTTTT.